The 2 T cell receptor beta chains below all came from one sample that was sequenced in a study of Graves' ophthalmopathy and Graves' hyperthyroidism. As the template, RNA transcripts were used to amplify TCR beta CDR3 regions. HTBI primers were employed in first-round RT-PCR, then a second-round multiplex PCR followed. TCRdb processed the multiplex PCR reads anew with MiXCR; each CDR3 protein has one entry. In the table there are approximately 210,000 distinct CDR3 sequences, approximately 28% of which are singletons. Specimen: peripheral blood. These receptors all stem from a man aged 45 to 65 with Graves' ophthalmopathy.

The chain links TRBV6-2 or TRBV6-3 to TRBJ2-7; TRBD1 agrees at 9 bases. CDR3 length: 13 amino acids. CDR1 MNHEY and CDR2 SVGEGT come from the germline V gene. V was clipped by 2 bases and J by 7 bases; unmatched bases: 3. The DNA for the CDR3 is TGTGCCAGCAGTTACACAGGGGGCAGGGAGCAGTACTTC. Its translation is CASSYTGGREQYF.

This clonotype was counted ten times or more. The gene calls are TRBV28 and TRBJ2-7, with 9 bases aligning to TRBD1. Germline-derived CDR1 and CDR2 are MDHEN and SYDVKM. CDR3 length: 15 amino acids. Trimming at V came to 8 bases and at J to 3 bases, leaving 11 bases not matched to a gene. In DNA form, the CDR3 reads TGTGCCAGCCATATCACAGGGGGCTTTAGCTACGAGCAGTACTTC. The encoded protein is CASHITGGFSYEQYF.